This record covers a single TCR beta chain. The antigen it binds to is not known. No base qualities exist here, and no much larger clone lies one base off it. This sample is part of a study of T cell changes during pregnancy in multiple sclerosis (dated by TCRdb to 2018 to 2020). In the study overall: The study examined how the T cell repertoire changed over the course of pregnancy in women with multiple sclerosis.

The CDR3 sequence holds 15 residues, the cysteine and phenylalanine included. Only the CDR3 DNA stays, 45 bases, in frame from base 1. From the germline V gene, CDR1 is KGHSH and CDR2 is LQKENI. Trimming accounts for 0 bases at V and 3 bases at J, while the number of junction bases matched to no gene is 4. Receptor libraries were prepared by the immunoSEQ multiplex PCR assay. TCRdb's version of the immuneACCESS table is confined to in-frame rearrangements and falls short of the full clone set. An unresolved V gene accounts for under half of the shortfall where checked; the remainder is of unknown origin. The sample table records about 59,000 clones; around 92% of these occur just once. The biggest ten clones account for 2.5% to 3% of the sample.

The input for sequencing was peripheral blood, taken in the second trimester of pregnancy. The sequence is built from TRBV18 and TRBJ1-1; TRBD1 matches 7 bases in the middle. The source is a female donor in good health, enrolled as a control in a pregnancy study. The nucleotide sequence is TGTGCCAGCTCACCACCGTCGCAGGGGGACACTGAAGCTTTCTTT. Its translation is CASSPPSQGDTEAFF. Supplemented by the reference TRBV18 and TRBJ1-1 proteins around the CDR3, the complete variable domain is NAGVMQNPRHLVRRRGQEARLRCSPMKGHSHVYWYRQLPEEGLKFMVYLQKENIIDESGMPKERFSAEFPKEGPSILRIQQVVRGDSAAYFCASSPPSQGDTEAFFGQGTRLTVV.